The entry below gives a single T cell receptor (beta chain) sequence along with its context. A read error may explain this, as a much larger clone is one base away. The data were taken from a study of blood T cells in healthy people across ages. Study summary: About one barcoded TCR beta cDNA was captured per two T cells.

It was with a sample-barcoded 5' primer and a J-beta primer mix that a second PCR of about 6 to 12 cycles was run. MiXCR, applied by TCRdb to the 5' RACE reads, yields one record per CDR3 protein. The sample holds 870,000 or so distinct CDR3 sequences; more than 25% are singletons and the top ten take around 16%. The CDR3 is 13 residues long. The germline CDR1 and CDR2 sequences are MNHEY and SMNVEV (reference sequence). The chain links TRBV27 to TRBJ1-2; D gene ambiguous. The sample taken for sequencing was blood. The TCR comes from an elderly woman in good health. The CDR3 is CASSLSWQYVYTF. The CDR3, as DNA: TGTGCCAGCAGTTTATCGTGGCAGTATGTCTACACCTTC.